The clone carrying this TCR beta chain is judged medium-sized. Produced via immunoSEQ multiplex PCR; TCRdb's table is partial and in-frame only. The sample includes 90,000 to 110,000 clones, 88% of them seen just once. This specimen belongs to a study of identifying expanded T cells in peripheral blood. The sequencing sample was made of blood. This sequence originates from a person aged 18 to 75 in good health.

For the CDR3, the DNA is TGCAGCGTCGCCCCACTCGATCGCTGGGGCAATGAGCAGTTCTTC. Its translation: CSVAPLDRWGNEQFF. V is TRBV29-1 and J is TRBJ2-1; D is undetermined. V lost 6 bases to trimming and J lost 6 bases, with 21 bases between them. The CDR3 spans 15 residues. Germline CDR1 is SQVTM and CDR2 is ANQGSEA.